The rows below give T cell receptor beta chains drawn from one sample of a study of blood T cells in healthy people across ages. TCRdb reprocessed the 5' RACE reads with MiXCR, giving one entry per CDR3 protein. The data contain 750,000 to 1,000,000 distinct CDR3 sequences, approximately 32% of them singletons. The same sample was also studied in work on T cells of mothers and their children.

Material: blood. The receptors were sampled from a woman in her 40s in good health. CDR3s include the opening cysteine and the closing phenylalanine or tryptophan. A D gene is named only where the DNA matches it firmly. Rows give clone size only sometimes, using once, few, many, or a class for an expanded clone.

J | size | V | D | CDR3 | DNA
TRBJ2-7 | few | TRBV20-1 | TRBD1 | CSARDLTGDLEQYF | TGCAGTGCTAGAGATCTGACAGGGGATTTGGAGCAGTACTTC
TRBJ2-6 | many | TRBV6-1 | NA | CASSEKSGSGANVLTF | TGTGCCAGCAGTGAAAAATCCGGCTCTGGGGCCAACGTCCTGACTTTC
TRBJ2-7 | NA | TRBV20-1 | NA | CSARGILKYEQYF | TGCAGTGCCCGTGGGATACTCAAGTACGAGCAGTACTTC
TRBJ2-7 | NA | TRBV28 | TRBD1 | CASSFSAGTGGYEQYF | TGTGCCAGCAGTTTCTCCGCCGGGACAGGGGGCTACGAGCAGTACTTC
TRBJ2-1 | NA | TRBV4-3 | TRBD2 | CASSSTSGRWNEQFF | TGCGCCAGCAGTTCCACTAGCGGGAGGTGGAATGAGCAGTTCTTC
TRBJ2-2 | few | TRBV7-3 | NA | CASSLTGPGELFF | TGTGCCAGCAGTCTCACAGGGCCCGGGGAGCTGTTTTTT
TRBJ1-2 | NA | TRBV12-3/TRBV12-4 | NA | CASSPSGTGNYGYTF | TGTGCCAGCAGTCCATCCGGGACGGGTAACTATGGCTACACCTTC
TRBJ2-2 | many | TRBV5-1 | TRBD1 | CASSTGQGAGELFF | TGCGCCAGCAGCACCGGACAGGGGGCCGGGGAGCTGTTTTTT
TRBJ2-4 | NA | TRBV28 | TRBD2 | CVSSSPGTSGGYIQYF | TGTGTCAGCAGTTCCCCCGGGACTAGCGGGGGTTACATTCAGTACTTC
TRBJ2-1 | NA | TRBV20-1 | NA | CSARVKGGPYNEQFF | TGCAGTGCTAGGGTGAAGGGGGGCCCCTACAATGAGCAGTTCTTC
TRBJ1-1 | few | TRBV20-1 | NA | CSAQTAWTEAFF | TGCAGTGCTCAGACAGCTTGGACTGAAGCTTTCTTT
TRBJ2-3 | many | TRBV20-1 | TRBD2 | CSVSPHTLASGGGDTQYF | TGCAGTGTCTCCCCTCATACCCTTGCTAGCGGGGGGGGAGATACGCAGTATTTT
TRBJ2-1 | many | TRBV6-1 | TRBD1 | CASSEIWTGGGNEQFF | TGTGCCAGCAGTGAGATATGGACAGGGGGTGGGAATGAGCAGTTCTTC
TRBJ2-5 | few | TRBV20-1 | TRBD2 | CSARVRLAGSGTQYF | TGCAGTGCTAGGGTTCGACTAGCGGGGAGTGGGACCCAGTACTTC
TRBJ2-7 | few | TRBV9 | NA | CASSGGPEPYEQYF | TGTGCCAGCAGCGGGGGCCCCGAGCCTTACGAGCAGTACTTC
TRBJ1-2 | many | TRBV12-3/TRBV12-4 | NA | CASSFSGTSYGYTF | TGTGCCAGCAGTTTTTCTGGGACTAGCTATGGCTACACCTTC
TRBJ2-7 | many | TRBV7-6 | TRBD1 | CASSPGQGYYEQYF | TGTGCCAGCAGCCCCGGACAGGGGTACTACGAGCAGTACTTC
TRBJ2-1 | many | TRBV6-2/TRBV6-3 | NA | CASSFLVHPQFF | TGTGCCAGCAGTTTCCTAGTTCACCCTCAGTTCTTC
TRBJ2-5 | NA | TRBV20-1 | TRBD2 | CNARALRGGLAGFETQYF | TGCAATGCTAGAGCACTCAGAGGGGGACTAGCGGGGTTTGAGACCCAGTACTTC
TRBJ1-1 | few | TRBV5-1 | NA | CASSLIGGSTEAFF | TGCGCCAGCAGCTTGATTGGGGGAAGCACTGAAGCTTTCTTT
TRBJ2-5 | NA | TRBV12-3/TRBV12-4 | TRBD1 | CASTLGQGETQYF | TGTGCCAGCACTCTAGGACAGGGAGAGACCCAGTACTTC
TRBJ1-2 | NA | TRBV20-1 | NA | CSARNATGLAYTF | TGCAGTGCTAGAAACGCCACGGGCCTGGCCTACACCTTC
TRBJ2-3 | NA | TRBV2 | NA | CASRQQGGTDTQYF | TGTGCCAGCAGGCAACAGGGAGGCACAGATACGCAGTATTTT
TRBJ2-7 | NA | TRBV18 | TRBD1 | CASSPIGRGPGEQYF | TGTGCCAGCTCACCTATCGGCAGGGGGCCGGGGGAGCAGTACTTC
TRBJ2-2 | NA | TRBV7-2 | NA | CASSSPRGAGTGELFF | TGTGCCAGCAGCTCACCCAGGGGGGCTGGCACCGGGGAGCTGTTTTTT
TRBJ1-2 | many | TRBV7-9 | NA | CASSLDPASYGYTF | TGTGCCAGCAGCTTAGACCCAGCGAGCTATGGCTACACCTTC
TRBJ2-1 | NA | TRBV14 | NA | CASSQRQVYNEQFF | TGTGCCAGCAGCCAACGACAGGTTTACAATGAGCAGTTCTTC
TRBJ2-7 | once | TRBV5-1 | NA | CASSFTGSRAYEQYF | TGCGCCAGCAGCTTCACGGGGTCCCGAGCCTACGAGCAGTACTTC
TRBJ2-3 | NA | TRBV4-2 | NA | CASSQDMASGTSDTQYF | TGTGCCAGCAGCCAAGATATGGCCAGCGGCACATCGGATACGCAGTATTTT
TRBJ2-5 | few | TRBV5-5 | NA | CASSLGGEGDLQETQYF | TGTGCCAGCAGCTTGGGGGGAGAGGGGGATCTACAAGAGACCCAGTACTTC
TRBJ2-1 | NA | TRBV7-3 | NA | CASSLLVGATIQAREYNEQFF | TGTGCCAGCAGCTTATTAGTGGGGGCGACTATTCAAGCTAGGGAGTACAATGAGCAGTTCTTC
TRBJ1-3 | NA | TRBV7-3 | NA | CVSSLTGNIIYF | TGTGTCAGCAGCCTGACGGGAAACATCATATATTTT
TRBJ1-1 | NA | TRBV6-1 | NA | CASTAGVMNTEAFF | TGTGCCAGCACCGCAGGGGTAATGAACACTGAAGCTTTCTTT
TRBJ2-1 | NA | TRBV4-3 | TRBD1 | CASSRGTGGSNEQFF | TGCGCCAGCAGCCGCGGGACAGGGGGCTCCAATGAGCAGTTCTTC
TRBJ2-1 | NA | TRBV4-1 | TRBD2 | CAGSQLTSGRSREQFF | TGCGCCGGCAGCCAACTGACTAGCGGGAGAAGTCGTGAGCAGTTCTTC
TRBJ2-3 | NA | TRBV6-6 | NA | CASNSNVQGGFTDMQYF | TGTGCCAGCAATTCAAATGTCCAGGGGGGATTCACAGATATGCAGTATTTT